This T cell receptor beta chain was sequenced in a study of regulatory T cells in long-lasting Graves disease. This clonotype was seen only a few times. Trimming took 2 bases from V and 0 from J, leaving 5 bases between them. Germline assignment: CDR1 MNHEY and CDR2 SVGAGI. This CDR3 spans 14 amino acids. Assembly of TCR beta libraries relied on iRepertoire HTBI primers together with Arm-PCR of CDR3 regions. TCRdb reanalysed the multiplex PCR reads using MiXCR and keeps one entry per CDR3 protein. Among roughly 510,000 distinct CDR3 sequences listed, around 15% were seen once. Time point indicated: newly diagnosed GD, antithyroid drugs for less than 3 months. PBMC RNA served as the TCR library source. The data also belong to a second study, concerning T cells in Graves' hyperthyroidism and ophthalmopathy.

The V call is TRBV6-5, the J call TRBJ1-5; D is unclear. The sequence came from a man younger than 35 with Graves disease. The source material was peripheral blood mononuclear cells (PBMCs), sampled at new diagnosis, from a patient treated with antithyroid drugs. The CDR3: CASSYGVSNQPQHF. In DNA, the CDR3 is TGTGCCAGCAGTTACGGGGTTAGCAATCAGCCCCAGCATTTT.